There are many counts of the clone carrying this T cell receptor beta chain. Its antigen is unidentified. A second PCR of about 7 to 12 cycles used a sample-barcoded 5' primer and a J-beta primer mix. TCRdb re-called the 5' RACE reads through MiXCR, storing one row per CDR3 protein. The sample contains 700,000 or so distinct CDR3 sequences, about 24% of which appear only once. Trimming left V 1 base short and J 6 bases short, with 7 bases between. Germline loops: CDR1 SGHNT, CDR2 YYREEE (reference sequence). The CDR3 has 13 amino acids. The data derive from a study of blood T cells in healthy people across ages. Findings and limits, study-wide: CMV status of donors was unknown, possibly confounding expanded clonotype changes.

There were at least 5.5 micrograms of total RNA extracted from every sample. The sample taken for sequencing was blood. The sequence came from an older man in good health. The chain couples TRBV5-4 to TRBJ1-4; D unresolved. The CDR3 DNA reads as TGTGCCAGCAGCTTGAGGGTAGATGAAAAACTGTTTTTT. Translated: CASSLRVDEKLFF.